Sequencing of this TCR beta chain was carried out in a study of blood T cells in healthy people across ages. Primers used in a second PCR of roughly 6 to 11 cycles were a sample-barcoded 5' primer and a J-beta primer mix. Each cDNA was tagged by a template-switch adaptor containing 12 random nucleotides. TCRdb re-analysed the 5' RACE reads in MiXCR, keeping a single row per CDR3 protein. The sample holds some 760,000 distinct CDR3 sequences; roughly 25% are singletons and the top ten take 3% to 4%. This CDR3 comprises 17 residues. Trimming shortened V by 4 bases and J by 6 bases, and 22 bases separated the two germline ends. CDR1 and CDR2 (germline): SGHRS, YFSETQ. The sample was also reused in another study, on T cells of mothers and their children. Per that paper: For cDNA synthesis, the complete extracted RNA was used (roughly 1.4 ug per 15 ul). Per mother, over 9.5 million TCR beta CDR3 reads were obtained; per child, around 2.9 million.

The rearrangement uses TRBV5-1 and TRBJ2-2, with D perhaps matching TRBD1 (5 bases). The TCR comes from a boy younger than 18 in good health. Sequencing used blood. The CDR3 region has the DNA TGCGCCAGCAGCCTGCCTAGGGGTCCGACCTCCGCCGGGGAGCTGTTTTTT. Translating it yields CASSLPRGPTSAGELFF.